Each of the 26 T cell receptor beta chains below was sequenced from the same sample in a study of blood T cells in healthy people across ages. A J-beta primer mix and a sample-barcoded 5' primer were used in a second PCR of about 7 to 11 cycles. TCRdb passed the 5' RACE reads through MiXCR, listing each CDR3 protein once. The repertoire consists of 700,000 to 900,000 distinct CDR3 sequences, with about 55% occurring once and the leading ten covering about 42%. Material for sequencing was blood. The receptors originated from a man older than 75 in good health.

The CDR3 region is CSASAGAYAKNIQYF. The CDR3 DNA sequence: TGCAGTGCTTCAGCGGGGGCCTACGCCAAAAACATTCAGTACTTC. The genes are TRBV20-1 and TRBJ2-4; 8 nucleotides agree with TRBD2. The V segment lost 5 bases and the J segment 1 base; nucleotides outside the gene matches: 7. The germline CDR1 and CDR2 sequences are DFQATT and SNEGSKA (reference sequence). The CDR3 covers 15 residues.

The chain recombines TRBV6-1 with TRBJ2-1; 7 positions agree with TRBD1. The CDR3 totals 16 residues. The germline CDR1 and CDR2 sequences are MNHNS and SASEGT. After removal of 6 bases from V and 6 bases from J, the junction contained 14 bases not matched to a gene. Written as DNA, the CDR3 is TGTGCCAGCAGGCTGGGGCTATGGGGGACAGTCAATGAGCAGTTCTTC. It yields the protein CASRLGLWGTVNEQFF.

This clonotype was recorded a few times. The DNA for the CDR3 is TGCAGCGTTGGAAGCGAACTCCGGGAAAATGAGCAGTTCTTC. It translates to CSVGSELRENEQFF. The chain joins TRBV29-1 to TRBJ2-1, with TRBD2 as a possible D gene (5 bases). V lost 4 bases, J lost 7 bases, and 17 bases lay in between. Germline CDR1 and CDR2: SQVTM and ANQGSEA. The length of the CDR3 is 14 residues.

The J gene is TRBJ2-5, the V gene TRBV24-1, with a tentative D call TRBD1 (5 bases). Germline assignment: CDR1 KGHDR and CDR2 SFDVKD. The CDR3 contains 12 residues. Deletions cut 4 bases from V and 5 bases from J, with 7 bases between. The CDR3 DNA sequence: TGTGCCACCAGTGACAGGGCGGAGACCCAGTACTTC. Amino acids: CATSDRAETQYF.

In this sample, this clonotype turned up a few times. The chain combines TRBV7-9 with TRBJ2-7; 12 nucleotides align to TRBD2. Germline loops: CDR1 SEHNR, CDR2 FQNEAQ (reference sequence). After removal of 4 bases from V and 7 bases from J, the junction contained 8 bases not matched to a gene. The CDR3 is 15 residues long. CDR3 in amino acids: CASSSRAGLAGEQYF. In DNA form, the CDR3 reads TGTGCCAGCAGCTCCAGAGCGGGACTAGCGGGTGAGCAGTACTTC.

This sequence joins TRBV6-2 or TRBV6-3 and TRBJ2-3; 11 nucleotides align to TRBD2. The CDR3 has 15 amino acids. CDR1 MNHEY and CDR2 SVGEGT come from the germline V gene. Trimming took 6 bases from V and 0 from J; bases not matched to a gene: 2. The CDR3 loop reads CASRLAGGSTDTQYF. The DNA of the CDR3 is TGTGCCAGCAGATTAGCGGGAGGGAGCACAGATACGCAGTATTTT.

This clonotype has more than one count but fewer than ten. The chain is built from TRBV3-1 and TRBJ2-7, with a possible D match to TRBD1 (6 bases). The end of the DNA aligns better with TRBJ2-5, so the J call may be wrong. CDR1 LGHDT and CDR2 YNNKEL come from the germline V gene (reference sequence). The CDR3 has 16 amino acids. CDR3 sequence reads: CASSPPFGAGAKTQYF. As DNA, the CDR3 is TGTGCCAGCAGCCCCCCCTTCGGGGCAGGGGCTAAGACCCAGTACTTC.

This clonotype showed up just a few times. The chain couples TRBV6-1 to TRBJ2-5; a possible D gene is TRBD1 (7 bases). Germline CDR1 and CDR2: MNHNS and SASEGT. The CDR3 runs to 14 residues. The germline V and J ends were trimmed by 7 bases and 3 bases, with 15 bases remaining between them. The CDR3 sequence: CASKGGTAKETQYF. In DNA, the CDR3 is TGTGCCAGCAAAGGCGGGACAGCAAAAGAGACCCAGTACTTC.

This clonotype has just a few counts. CDR3 sequence (DNA): TGTGCCAGCGCCGCGAAACAGGGGACTGAGCAGTTCTTC. This encodes CASAAKQGTEQFF. V is TRBV12-3 or TRBV12-4 and J is TRBJ2-1; 7 bases are a match to TRBD1. V was clipped by 8 bases and J by 9 bases; unmatched bases: 10. This CDR3 region has 13 residues.

The chain couples TRBV15 to TRBJ2-5; D call uncertain. This CDR3 has 13 amino acids. V dropped 1 base and J dropped 2 bases, with 5 bases sitting between them. Germline V gene data show CDR1 as LNHNV and CDR2 as YYDKDF (reference sequence). CDR3 sequence reads: CATSRGQQETQYF. In DNA form, the CDR3 reads TGTGCCACCAGCAGAGGTCAACAAGAGACCCAGTACTTC.

As concerns this clonotype: The junction departs from germline at one end; a sequencing error may be responsible. The chain recombines TRBV5-1 with TRBJ2-5, with D perhaps matching TRBD2 (6 bases). This CDR3 region has 15 residues. The germline V gene has CDR1 SGHRS and CDR2 YFSETQ. The CDR3 nucleotides read TGCGTCAGCAGCTTGGTAGAGGGACTCAGCGAGACCCAGTACTTC. Translated: CVSSLVEGLSETQYF.

This chain joins TRBV7-9 and TRBJ2-1; no clear D gene. V gave up 5 bases and J gave up 0 bases, with 11 bases separating them. Per the germline V gene, CDR1 is SEHNR and CDR2 is FQNEAQ (reference sequence). CDR3 length: 15 residues. The CDR3 is CASSKDVRSYNEQFF. In DNA form, the CDR3 reads TGTGCCAGCAGCAAAGACGTCCGCTCCTACAATGAGCAGTTCTTC.

The rearrangement links TRBV3-1 to TRBJ2-5; tentative D call: TRBD2 (6 bases). The V gene lost 1 base and the J gene lost 2 bases, with 14 bases spanning the gap. CDR1 and CDR2 (germline): LGHDT, YNNKEL (reference sequence). CDR3 length equals 16 residues. Here the CDR3 reads CASSQGAYGSQETQYF. The CDR3 DNA reads TGTGCCAGCAGCCAAGGTGCGTACGGGAGTCAAGAGACCCAGTACTTC.

This clonotype came up a few times. As DNA, the CDR3 is TGTGCTAGTGGTTTGTCTGGGGCCAACGTCCTGACTTTC. Translating it yields CASGLSGANVLTF. The chain is built from TRBV12-5 and TRBJ2-6; D not resolved. Trimming pared 2 bases from V and 1 base from J, leaving 0 bases between. CDR3 length equals 13 residues. CDR1 is LGHNT, CDR2 FRNRAP, per germline.

This clonotype was detected only a few times. The CDR3 nucleotides read TGTGCCAGCAGCTTGGTGTCGAGAGAAGCTTTCTTT. Its protein is CASSLVSREAFF. The genes are TRBV5-5 and TRBJ1-1; D gene unclear. Germline V gene sequence: CDR1 SGHKS, CDR2 YYEKEE (reference sequence). The CDR3 contains 12 residues. Trimming cost V 0 bases and J 8 bases, with 8 bases left between them.

The chain carries TRBV20-1 and TRBJ1-5; TRBD1 might be the D (5 bases). V lost 0 bases to trimming and J lost 0 bases, with 9 bases between them. This CDR3 is 15 amino acids long. The V gene's germline CDR1 is DFQATT and CDR2 SNEGSKA (reference sequence). The DNA of the CDR3 is TGCAGTGCTAGAGATAGGACAAATAGCAATCAGCCCCAGCATTTT. The encoded protein is CSARDRTNSNQPQHF.

This clonotype was counted ten times or more. This sequence joins TRBV7-8 and TRBJ1-6; D is unresolved. Trimming left V 7 bases short and J 0 bases short, with 10 bases between. Germline lookup yields CDR1 SGHVS and CDR2 FQNEAQ. There are 15 residues in the CDR3. This chain's CDR3 is CASTPGSSYNSPLHF. In DNA, the CDR3 is TGTGCCAGCACACCGGGGAGCTCCTATAATTCACCCCTCCACTTT.

The rearrangement links TRBV9 to TRBJ2-3, with 9 bases aligning to TRBD2. The J segment lost 13 bases and the V segment lost 0 bases, leaving 12 bases of the junction unmatched. In germline, CDR1 is SGDLS, CDR2 YYNGEE. CDR3 length equals 15 residues. This CDR3 is CASSVEGAGGRVKYF. As DNA, the CDR3 is TGTGCCAGCAGCGTAGAGGGAGCGGGAGGAAGAGTGAAGTATTTT.

V and J are TRBV7-2 and TRBJ2-7; D possibly matches TRBD1 or TRBD2 (5 bases each). The length of the CDR3 is 15 residues. Trimming shortened V by 1 base and J by 0 bases, and 10 bases separated the two germline ends. Germline-derived CDR1 and CDR2 are SGHTA and FQGNSA. The CDR3 loop is CASSLGGVPSYEQYF. Written as DNA, the CDR3 is TGTGCCAGCAGCTTAGGAGGGGTCCCCTCCTACGAGCAGTACTTC.

At least ten counts were recorded for this clonotype. The chain carries TRBV29-1 and TRBJ2-5; TRBD1 might be the D (6 bases). Germline CDR1 SQVTM, CDR2 ANQGSEA. Between the trimmed V and J ends, which lost 8 bases and 2 bases, there was a span of 18 bases. The CDR3 consists of 14 residues. This CDR3 is CSLNSGQSQETQYF. The CDR3 coding sequence is TGCAGCCTGAACTCCGGACAGAGTCAAGAGACCCAGTACTTC.

This chain connects TRBV5-1 to TRBJ2-5; D remains unclear. This CDR3 comprises 14 residues. Germline values: CDR1 SGHRS, CDR2 YFSETQ. Deletions cut 3 bases from V and 3 bases from J, with 12 bases between. The CDR3 here is CASSSRGIKETQYF. The CDR3 DNA follows: TGCGCCAGCAGCTCGCGAGGCATTAAAGAGACCCAGTACTTC.

The V call is TRBV12-1, the J call TRBJ1-2. TRBV12-1 is classified as a pseudogene. This CDR3 contains 15 residues. CDR3 in amino acids: CASSFFCRRIYGYTF. For the CDR3, the DNA is TGTGCCAGCAGCTTTTTTTGCAGGAGGATATATGGCTACACCTTC.

The V call is TRBV7-9, the J call TRBJ1-5, with 7 bases matching TRBD1. The CDR3 spans 15 residues. From germline, CDR1 is SEHNR and CDR2 FQNEAQ (reference sequence). The junction had 4 bases not matched to a gene; V was cut back by 3 bases and J by 2 bases. For the CDR3, the DNA is TGTGCCAGCAGCTTGGGCGGGACAGGCAATCAGCCCCAGCATTTT. Protein product: CASSLGGTGNQPQHF.

This chain uses TRBV5-5 with TRBJ2-5; TRBD1 matches at 7 bases. Germline V CDR1 and CDR2: SGHKS, YYEKEE (reference sequence). The trim removed 2 bases at V and 3 bases at J, leaving 7 bases unmatched. The CDR3 extends over 15 amino acids. CDR3 sequence: CASSFPGTAKETQYF. DNA of the CDR3: TGTGCCAGCAGCTTCCCCGGGACAGCAAAAGAGACCCAGTACTTC.

The V gene is TRBV5-1, the J gene TRBJ2-5, with unresolved D. V was trimmed by 0 bases and J by 1 base, leaving 13 bases between them. The CDR3 sequence is 16 residues long. Germline V gene data show CDR1 as SGHRS and CDR2 as YFSETQ. In nucleotides, the CDR3 is TGCGCCAGCAGCTTGGGTGCAAACCCAGCCCAAGAGACCCAGTACTTC. Protein: CASSLGANPAQETQYF.

This chain links TRBV11-2 with TRBJ2-2; 9 bases align to TRBD2. Germline loops: CDR1 SGHAT, CDR2 FQNNGV. V dropped 2 bases and J dropped 7; count of bases not matched to a gene: 8. The CDR3 spans 16 residues. The CDR3 DNA sequence: TGTGCCAGCAGCTTATTGGCTAGCGGGATTAGCGGGGAGCTGTTTTTT. This codes for CASSLLASGISGELFF.